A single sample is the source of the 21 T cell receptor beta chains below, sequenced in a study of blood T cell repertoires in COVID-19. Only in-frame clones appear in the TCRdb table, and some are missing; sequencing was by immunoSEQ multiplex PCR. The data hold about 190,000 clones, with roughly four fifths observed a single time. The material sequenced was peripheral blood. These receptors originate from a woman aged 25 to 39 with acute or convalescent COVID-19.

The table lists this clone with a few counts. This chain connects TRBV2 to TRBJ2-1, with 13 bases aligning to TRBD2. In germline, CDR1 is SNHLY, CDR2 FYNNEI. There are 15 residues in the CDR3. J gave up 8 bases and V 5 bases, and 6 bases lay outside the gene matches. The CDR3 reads CASSLGTSGKDEQFF. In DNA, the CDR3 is TGTGCCAGCAGTCTCGGGACTAGCGGGAAGGATGAGCAGTTCTTC.

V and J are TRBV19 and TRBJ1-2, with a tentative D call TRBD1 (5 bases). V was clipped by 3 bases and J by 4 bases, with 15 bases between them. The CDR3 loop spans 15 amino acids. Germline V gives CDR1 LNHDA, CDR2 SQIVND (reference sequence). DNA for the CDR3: TGTGCCAGTAGTATGGGGCAGGGCGCACGCTATGGCTACACCTTC. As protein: CASSMGQGARYGYTF.

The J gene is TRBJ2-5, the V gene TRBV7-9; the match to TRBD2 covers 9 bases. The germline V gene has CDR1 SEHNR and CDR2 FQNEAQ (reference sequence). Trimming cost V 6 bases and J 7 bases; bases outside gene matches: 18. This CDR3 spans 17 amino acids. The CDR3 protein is CASSHTGTSSPRGTQYF. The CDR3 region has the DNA TGTGCCAGCAGTCACACCGGGACTAGCTCCCCGCGCGGGACCCAGTACTTC.

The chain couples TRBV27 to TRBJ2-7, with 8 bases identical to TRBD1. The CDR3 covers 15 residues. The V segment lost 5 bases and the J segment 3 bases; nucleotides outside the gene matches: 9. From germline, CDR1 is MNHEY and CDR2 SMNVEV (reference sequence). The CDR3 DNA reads TGTGCCAGCAGTCAAACAGGGGGGCGATTCTACGAGCAGTACTTC. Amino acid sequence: CASSQTGGRFYEQYF.

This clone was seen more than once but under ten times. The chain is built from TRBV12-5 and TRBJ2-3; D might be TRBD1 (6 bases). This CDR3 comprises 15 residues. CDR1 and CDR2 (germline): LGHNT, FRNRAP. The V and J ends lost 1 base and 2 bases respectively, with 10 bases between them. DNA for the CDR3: TGTGCTAGTGGTTTGGGGGGACACCCCACAGATACGCAGTATTTT. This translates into CASGLGGHPTDTQYF.

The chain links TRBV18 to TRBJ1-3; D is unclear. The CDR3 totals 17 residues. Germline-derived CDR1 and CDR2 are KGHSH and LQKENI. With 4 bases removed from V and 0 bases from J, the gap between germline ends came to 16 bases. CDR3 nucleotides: TGTGCCAGCTCACGAATTTGGGAGAGCTTCTCTGGAAACACCATATATTTT. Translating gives CASSRIWESFSGNTIYF.

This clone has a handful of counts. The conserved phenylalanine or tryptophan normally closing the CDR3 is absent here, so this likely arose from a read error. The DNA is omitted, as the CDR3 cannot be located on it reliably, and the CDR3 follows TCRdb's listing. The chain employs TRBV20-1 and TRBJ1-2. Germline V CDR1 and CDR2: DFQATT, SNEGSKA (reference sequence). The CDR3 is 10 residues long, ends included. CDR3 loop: CSAWGGQTLL.

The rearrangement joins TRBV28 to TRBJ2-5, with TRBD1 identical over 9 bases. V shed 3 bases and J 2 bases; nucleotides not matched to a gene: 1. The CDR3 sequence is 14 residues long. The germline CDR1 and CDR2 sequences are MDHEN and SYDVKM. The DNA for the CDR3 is TGTGCCAGCAGTTTGACAGGGGGGCAAGAGACCCAGTACTTC. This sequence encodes CASSLTGGQETQYF. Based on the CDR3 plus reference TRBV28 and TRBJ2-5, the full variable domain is DVKVTQSSRYLVKRTGEKVFLECVQDMDHENMFWYRQDPGLGLRLIYFSYDVKMKEKGDIPEGYSVSREKKERFSLILESASTNQTSMYLCASSLTGGQETQYFGPGTRLLVL.

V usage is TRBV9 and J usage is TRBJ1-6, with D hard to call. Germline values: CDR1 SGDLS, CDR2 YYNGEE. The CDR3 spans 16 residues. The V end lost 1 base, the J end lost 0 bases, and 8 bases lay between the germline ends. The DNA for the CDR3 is TGTGCCAGCAGCGTATCGGAGAGCTCCTATAATTCACCCCTCCACTTT. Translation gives CASSVSESSYNSPLHF.

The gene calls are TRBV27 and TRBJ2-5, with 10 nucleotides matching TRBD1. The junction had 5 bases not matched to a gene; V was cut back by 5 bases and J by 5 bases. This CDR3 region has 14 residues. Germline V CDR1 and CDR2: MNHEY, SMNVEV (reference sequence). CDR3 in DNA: TGTGCCAGCAGTACGACAGGGGGCCGTGAGACCCAGTACTTC. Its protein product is CASSTTGGRETQYF.

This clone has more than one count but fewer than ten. The CDR3 region is CASSTDIYSGNTIYF. The CDR3 bases are TGTGCCAGCAGCACCGACATTTACTCTGGAAACACCATATATTTT. This chain joins TRBV11-2 and TRBJ1-3; D not certain. CDR1 is SGHAT, CDR2 FQNNGV, per germline. The CDR3 sequence is 15 residues long. V was pared by 5 bases and J by 0 bases, with 11 bases between. Full variable domain (rest looked up from reference TRBV11-2 and TRBJ1-3): EAGVAQSPRYKIIEKRQSVAFWCNPISGHATLYWYQQILGQGPKLLIQFQNNGVVDDSQLPKDRFSAERLKGVDSTLKIQPAKLEDSAVYLCASSTDIYSGNTIYFGEGSWLTVV.

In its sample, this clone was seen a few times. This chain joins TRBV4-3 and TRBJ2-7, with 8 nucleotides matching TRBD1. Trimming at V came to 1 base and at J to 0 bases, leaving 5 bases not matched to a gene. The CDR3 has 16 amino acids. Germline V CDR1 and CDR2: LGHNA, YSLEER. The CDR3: CASSQGRTGNSYEQYF. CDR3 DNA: TGCGCCAGCAGCCAAGGCAGGACAGGGAACTCCTACGAGCAGTACTTC.

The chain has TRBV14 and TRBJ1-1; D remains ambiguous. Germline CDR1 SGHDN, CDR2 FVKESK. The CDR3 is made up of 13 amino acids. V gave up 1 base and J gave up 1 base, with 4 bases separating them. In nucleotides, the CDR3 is TGTGCCAGCAGCCAAGGAGGGAACACTGAAGCTTTCTTT. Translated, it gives CASSQGGNTEAFF.

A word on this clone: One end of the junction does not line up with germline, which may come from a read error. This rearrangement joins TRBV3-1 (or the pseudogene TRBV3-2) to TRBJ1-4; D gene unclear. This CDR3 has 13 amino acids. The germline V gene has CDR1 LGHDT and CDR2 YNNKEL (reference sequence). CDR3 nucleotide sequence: TGTGCCAGCAGCCAAGCTTCTATACCGAGGATAGATTTT. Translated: CASSQASIPRIDF.

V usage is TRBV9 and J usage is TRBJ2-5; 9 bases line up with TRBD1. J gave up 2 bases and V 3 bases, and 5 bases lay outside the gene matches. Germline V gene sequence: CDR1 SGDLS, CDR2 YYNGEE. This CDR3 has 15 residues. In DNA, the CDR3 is TGTGCCAGCAGCGATTGGACAGGGGCGCAAGAGACCCAGTACTTC. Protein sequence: CASSDWTGAQETQYF.

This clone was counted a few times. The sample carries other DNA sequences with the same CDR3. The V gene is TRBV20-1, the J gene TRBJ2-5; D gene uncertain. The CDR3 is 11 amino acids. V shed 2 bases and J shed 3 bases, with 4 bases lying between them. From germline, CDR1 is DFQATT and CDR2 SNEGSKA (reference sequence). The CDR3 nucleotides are TGCAGTGCTAGACCAGAAGAGACCCAGTACTTC. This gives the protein CSARPEETQYF.

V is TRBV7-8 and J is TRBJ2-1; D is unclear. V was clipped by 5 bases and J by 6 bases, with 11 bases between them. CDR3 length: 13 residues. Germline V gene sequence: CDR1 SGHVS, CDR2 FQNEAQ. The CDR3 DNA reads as TGTGCCAGCAGCCCCTCTTCAGGCAATGAGCAGTTCTTC. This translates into CASSPSSGNEQFF.

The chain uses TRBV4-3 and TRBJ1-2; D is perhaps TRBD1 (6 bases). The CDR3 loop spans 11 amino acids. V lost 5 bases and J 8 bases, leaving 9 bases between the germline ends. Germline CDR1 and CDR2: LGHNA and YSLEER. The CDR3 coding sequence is TGCGCCAGCAGCAGGGGGAGAGGCTACACCTTC. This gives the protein CASSRGRGYTF.

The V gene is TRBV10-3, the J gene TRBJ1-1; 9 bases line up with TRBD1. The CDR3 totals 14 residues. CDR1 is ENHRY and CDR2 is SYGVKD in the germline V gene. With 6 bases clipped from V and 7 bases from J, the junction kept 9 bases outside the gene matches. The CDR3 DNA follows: TGTGCCATCAGCAACGGACAGGGGCAGGGTGAAGCTTTCTTT. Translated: CAISNGQGQGEAFF.

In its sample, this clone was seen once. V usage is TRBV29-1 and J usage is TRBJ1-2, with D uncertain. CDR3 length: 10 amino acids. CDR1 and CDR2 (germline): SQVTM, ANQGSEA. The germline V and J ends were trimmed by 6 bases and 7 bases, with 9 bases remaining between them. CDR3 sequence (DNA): TGCAGCGTCCTAGTCATTGGCTACACCTTC. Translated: CSVLVIGYTF.

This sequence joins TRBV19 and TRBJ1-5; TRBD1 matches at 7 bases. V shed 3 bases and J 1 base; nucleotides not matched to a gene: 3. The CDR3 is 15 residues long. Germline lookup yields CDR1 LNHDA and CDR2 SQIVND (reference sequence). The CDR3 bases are TGTGCCAGTAGTATGACAGGGAAAAGCAATCAGCCCCAGCATTTT. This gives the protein CASSMTGKSNQPQHF.